This passage covers 30 T cell receptor beta chains from one sample sequenced in a study of blood T cell repertoires in COVID-19. The assay was immunoSEQ multiplex PCR, and TCRdb's table has in-frame clones only and misses some. The sample comprises some 200,000 clones, approximately 84% of which are singletons, and 3% to 3.5% rests with the top ten. The sequenced material came from peripheral blood. These receptors all stem from a woman aged 25-40 years who had recovered from COVID-19.

The chain is built from TRBV2 and TRBJ1-1; 8 positions match TRBD1. V lost 6 bases and J lost 7; bases outside the gene matches: 13. The CDR3 length is 15 residues. Germline CDR1 reads SNHLY; CDR2 reads FYNNEI. CDR3 residues: CASRPESGQEVEAFF. CDR3 DNA: TGTGCCAGCAGACCAGAATCGGGACAGGAGGTTGAAGCTTTCTTT.

The chain employs TRBV24-1 and TRBJ1-2; no clear D gene. V lost 3 bases to trimming and J lost 8 bases, with 9 bases between them. The CDR3 is made up of 12 amino acids. Germline V gene lookup returns CDR1 KGHDR and CDR2 SFDVKD. CDR3: CATSDLTLGYTF. In nucleotides, the CDR3 is TGTGCCACCAGTGATCTAACTTTGGGCTACACCTTC.

V gene TRBV18 combines with J gene TRBJ2-7, with 9 bases fitting TRBD2. This CDR3 comprises 15 residues. V was clipped by 3 bases and J by 4 bases; unmatched bases: 7. Germline-derived CDR1 and CDR2 are KGHSH and LQKENI. CDR3 residues: CASSPFSGSEYEQYF. DNA for the CDR3: TGTGCCAGCTCACCGTTTAGCGGGAGCGAATACGAGCAGTACTTC.

The rearrangement uses TRBV29-1 and TRBJ2-5; D unresolved. Germline-derived CDR1 and CDR2 are SQVTM and ANQGSEA. Trimming took 4 bases from V and 0 from J, leaving 6 bases between them. The CDR3 contains 12 residues. This CDR3 reads CSVAPYQETQYF. The CDR3 nucleotides are TGCAGCGTTGCCCCTTACCAAGAGACCCAGTACTTC. The whole variable domain, remainder taken from reference TRBV29-1 and TRBJ2-5, is SAVISQKPSRDICQRGTSLTIQCQVDSQVTMMFWYRQQPGQSLTLIATANQGSEATYESGFVIDKFPISRPNLTFSTLTVSNMSPEDSSIYLCSVAPYQETQYFGPGTRLLVL.

The chain combines TRBV4-1 with TRBJ1-5, with 8 bases aligning to TRBD1. Germline V gene sequence: CDR1 MGHRA, CDR2 YSYEKL. The V segment lost 0 bases and the J segment 3 bases; nucleotides outside the gene matches: 7. This CDR3 comprises 17 residues. In DNA form, the CDR3 reads TGCGCCAGCAGCCAAGATTGGCAGGGGGCGGTCAATCAGCCCCAGCATTTT. It translates to CASSQDWQGAVNQPQHF.

The genes are TRBV29-1 and TRBJ2-7, with 9 bases lining up with TRBD2. Per germline, CDR1 SQVTM and CDR2 ANQGSEA. After removal of 2 bases from V and 2 bases from J, the junction contained 7 bases not matched to a gene. The CDR3 totals 15 residues. CDR3 coding DNA: TGCAGCGTTGAACTAGCGGGACGCCCTACCTACGAGCAGTACTTC. Translation gives CSVELAGRPTYEQYF.

The J gene is TRBJ2-1, the V gene TRBV5-1, with 8 bases lining up with TRBD2. V lost 4 bases, J lost 1 base, and 4 bases stayed unmatched. CDR3 length equals 15 residues. CDR1 SGHRS and CDR2 YFSETQ come from the germline V gene. The CDR3 loop is CASSPSGPSYNEQFF. CDR3 in DNA: TGCGCCAGCAGCCCTAGCGGGCCATCCTACAATGAGCAGTTCTTC.

The chain links TRBV24-1 to TRBJ2-7, with a tentative D call TRBD1 (6 bases). CDR1 is KGHDR, CDR2 SFDVKD, per germline. The CDR3 runs 14 residues. With 3 bases removed from V and 4 bases from J, the gap between germline ends came to 12 bases. This chain's CDR3 is CATSDARRGYEQYF. The CDR3, as DNA: TGTGCCACCAGTGATGCACGAAGGGGGTACGAGCAGTACTTC.

This clone was seen only a few times. J is TRBJ1-6 and V is TRBV2; 10 bases align to TRBD1. The V and J ends lost 7 bases and 0 bases, in that order; junction bases with no gene match: 3. CDR1 and CDR2 (germline): SNHLY, FYNNEI. CDR3 length: 16 residues. The CDR3 here is CASMGQGSSYNSPLHF. As DNA, the CDR3 is TGTGCCAGCATGGGACAGGGGAGCTCCTATAATTCACCCCTCCACTTT.

The V and J genes are TRBV6-6 and TRBJ2-7, with TRBD2 as a possible D gene (5 bases). The CDR3 covers 13 residues. CDR1 and CDR2 from the germline V gene are MNHNY and SVGAGI (reference sequence). The V and J ends lost 11 bases and 2 bases respectively, with 16 bases between them. The CDR3 coding sequence is TGTGCCGTCCAGAGGGATTTCACCTACGAGCAGTACTTC. Its protein product is CAVQRDFTYEQYF.

The CDR3 DNA sequence: TGCGCCAGCAGCTTGGGGCCGGGGATGGGGTATGGCTACACCTTC. Translation: CASSLGPGMGYGYTF. The V call is TRBV5-1, the J call TRBJ1-2; D uncertain. From germline, CDR1 is SGHRS and CDR2 YFSETQ. This CDR3 is built from 15 residues. The V end lost 0 bases, the J end lost 5 bases, and 14 bases lay between the germline ends.

The CDR3 region is CASSLSLGTAAYEQYF. The CDR3 DNA reads as TGTGCCAGCAGTTTATCCTTAGGGACAGCCGCCTACGAGCAGTACTTC. The chain couples TRBV28 to TRBJ2-7; the match to TRBD1 covers 7 bases. The V gene end was trimmed by 1 base and the J gene end by 2 bases; junction bases not matched to a gene: 8. In germline, CDR1 is MDHEN, CDR2 SYDVKM. This CDR3 region has 16 residues. Together with reference TRBV28 and TRBJ2-7, the CDR3 gives the full variable domain: DVKVTQSSRYLVKRTGEKVFLECVQDMDHENMFWYRQDPGLGLRLIYFSYDVKMKEKGDIPEGYSVSREKKERFSLILESASTNQTSMYLCASSLSLGTAAYEQYFGPGTRLTVT.

The CDR3: CASTPGPGRETQYF. CDR3 DNA: TGTGCCAGCACACCGGGCCCGGGGAGGGAGACCCAGTACTTC. V and J are TRBV28 and TRBJ2-5; possible D gene TRBD2, 6 bases. CDR1 and CDR2 (germline): MDHEN, SYDVKM. Trimming took 7 bases from V and 5 from J, leaving 17 bases between them. The CDR3 has 14 residues.

The chain has TRBV27 and TRBJ2-5; D might be TRBD1 (6 bases). Germline CDR1 and CDR2: MNHEY and SMNVEV (reference sequence). Trimming left V 8 bases short and J 4 bases short, with 11 bases between. This CDR3 contains 12 residues. The CDR3 DNA reads as TGTGCCAGCGGCTTAGGGGGAGAGACCCAGTACTTC. Translated, it gives CASGLGGETQYF.

The chain has TRBV19 and TRBJ1-2, with a weak D call TRBD1 (5 bases). CDR1 and CDR2 from the germline V gene are LNHDA and SQIVND (reference sequence). The CDR3 spans 14 residues. Trimming removed 3 bases from V and 4 bases from J, with 12 bases in between. The CDR3 DNA sequence: TGTGCCAGTAGTATCGCCCAGGGTACCTATGGCTACACCTTC. Protein product: CASSIAQGTYGYTF.

About this clone itself: The same CDR3 also results from other DNA sequences found in this sample. The J gene is TRBJ1-4, the V gene TRBV24-1, with 9 bases lining up with TRBD1. The CDR3 sequence is 15 residues long. The ends lost 3 bases at V and 8 bases at J; junction bases unmatched: 6. Germline CDR1 and CDR2: KGHDR and SFDVKD. The DNA for the CDR3 is TGTGCCACCAGTGATCCGGGACAGGGTGGAGAAAAACTGTTTTTT. It specifies CATSDPGQGGEKLFF.

The J gene is TRBJ2-5, the V gene TRBV9; possibly TRBD1 for D (5 bases). V was shortened by 0 bases and J by 3 bases, with 9 bases between the two germline ends. Germline V gene sequence: CDR1 SGDLS, CDR2 YYNGEE. The CDR3 totals 14 residues. The CDR3 DNA reads as TGTGCCAGCAGCGTAGCTCCAGGGAAAGAGACCCAGTACTTC. Protein product: CASSVAPGKETQYF. Supplemented by reference TRBV9 and TRBJ2-5, the full variable domain reads DSGVTQTPKHLITATGQRVTLRCSPRSGDLSVYWYQQSLDQGLQFLIQYYNGEERAKGNILERFSAQQFPDLHSELNLSSLELGDSALYFCASSVAPGKETQYFGPGTRLLVL.

This chain links TRBV15 with TRBJ2-1, with 9 bases that match TRBD2. Germline CDR1 and CDR2: LNHNV and YYDKDF (reference sequence). Trimming took 8 bases from V and 6 from J; bases not matched to a gene: 2. The CDR3 consists of 12 residues. Here the CDR3 reads CATGGLANEQFF. The CDR3 nucleotides read TGTGCCACCGGGGGACTAGCCAATGAGCAGTTCTTC.

The chain recombines TRBV6-5 with TRBJ1-2; TRBD1 agrees at 10 bases. The CDR3 spans 14 residues. CDR1 is MNHEY and CDR2 is SVGAGI in the germline V gene. Trimming took 0 bases from V and 6 from J; bases not matched to a gene: 1. The CDR3: CASSYSTGGHGYTF. The CDR3 coding sequence is TGTGCCAGCAGTTACTCGACAGGGGGCCATGGCTACACCTTC.

The genes are TRBV5-1 and TRBJ2-5; maybe TRBD1 (6 bases). V gave up 7 bases and J gave up 3 bases, with 16 bases separating them. There are 14 residues in the CDR3. Germline CDR1 reads SGHRS; CDR2 reads YFSETQ. The CDR3, as DNA: TGCGCCAGCCCGACGGGACACCTGAAAGAGACCCAGTACTTC. Translating it yields CASPTGHLKETQYF.

The chain uses TRBV6-5 and TRBJ1-2, with 9 nucleotides matching TRBD1. J gave up 2 bases and V 2 bases, and 3 bases lay outside the gene matches. Germline V gene data show CDR1 as MNHEY and CDR2 as SVGAGI. The CDR3 is made up of 15 amino acids. CDR3 sequence (DNA): TGTGCCAGCAGTTACGTTGGACAGGGGAACTATGGCTACACCTTC. Translated: CASSYVGQGNYGYTF.

CDR3 residues: CASSPLERDPHEQYF. The CDR3, as DNA: TGTGCCAGCAGCCCCCTGGAGCGGGATCCCCACGAGCAGTACTTC. The V gene is TRBV7-8, the J gene TRBJ2-7, with 7 bases aligning to TRBD2. The CDR3 extends over 15 amino acids. V was clipped by 5 bases and J by 5 bases; unmatched bases: 12. Germline lookup yields CDR1 SGHVS and CDR2 FQNEAQ.

A single count supports this clone. The chain links TRBV7-2 to TRBJ2-7; D remains ambiguous. The V end lost 5 bases, the J end lost 0 bases, and 5 bases lay between the germline ends. CDR3 size: 12 residues. Germline CDR1 is SGHTA and CDR2 is FQGNSA. As DNA, the CDR3 is TGTGCCAGCAGCCCTCTCTCCTACGAGCAGTACTTC. This sequence encodes CASSPLSYEQYF.

This clone has a count of ten or more. This chain connects TRBV12-3 or TRBV12-4 to TRBJ2-7; D gene unclear. V shed 2 bases and J shed 6 bases, with 8 bases lying between them. The CDR3 length is 12 residues. The CDR3 region is CASSLSASEQYF. CDR3 nucleotide sequence: TGTGCCAGCAGTTTAAGCGCGAGCGAGCAGTACTTC.

This clone appeared once. The rearrangement links TRBV18 to TRBJ1-2; D possibly corresponds to TRBD1 (6 bases). V was trimmed by 4 bases and J by 8 bases, leaving 14 bases between them. Germline V lookup: CDR1 KGHSH, CDR2 LQKENI. This CDR3 has 13 amino acids. CDR3 nucleotide sequence: TGTGCCAGCTCACGAGGACAGATCGAGGGCTACACCTTC. It codes for CASSRGQIEGYTF.

The count of this clone is one. The chain combines TRBV30 with TRBJ2-1; 7 nucleotides match TRBD2. The CDR3 is made up of 14 amino acids. Germline trimming cut 4 bases from V and 3 bases from J; bases unmatched to any gene: 6. Germline V gene data show CDR1 as GTSNPN and CDR2 as SVGIG (reference sequence). CDR3 residues: CAWMGGRYYNEQFF. CDR3 sequence (DNA): TGTGCCTGGATGGGAGGGAGGTACTACAATGAGCAGTTCTTC.

The chain uses TRBV28 and TRBJ2-1, with TRBD2 as a possible D gene (6 bases). Germline assignment: CDR1 MDHEN and CDR2 SYDVKM. Trimming removed 5 bases at V and 0 bases at J, with 35 bases between. This CDR3 region has 23 residues. The CDR3 DNA is TGTGCCAGCAGTCCACGTAGGCAGCCAGGATCCCTGGGAGCGCGGGGCTCCTACAATGAGCAGTTCTTC. It specifies CASSPRRQPGSLGARGSYNEQFF.

About this clone itself: This sample also contains other DNA sequences that code for the same CDR3. V and J are TRBV27 and TRBJ2-7; 8 bases match TRBD2. Per germline, CDR1 MNHEY and CDR2 SMNVEV (reference sequence). The V gene end was trimmed by 4 bases and the J gene end by 0 bases; junction bases not matched to a gene: 2. This CDR3 is 14 amino acids long. CDR3 sequence: CASSYTSGSYEQYF. For the CDR3, the DNA is TGTGCCAGCAGTTATACTAGCGGCTCCTACGAGCAGTACTTC.

This chain joins TRBV6-6 and TRBJ1-5, with D unclear. This CDR3 region has 15 residues. V shed 0 bases and J shed 8 bases, with 14 bases lying between them. Germline CDR1 and CDR2: MNHNY and SVGAGI (reference sequence). The CDR3 bases are TGTGCCAGCAGTTACTCCCGTGCCACGGGAGAGCCCCAGCATTTT. This codes for CASSYSRATGEPQHF.

The chain recombines TRBV10-3 with TRBJ1-1; the match to TRBD1 covers 7 bases. The CDR3 is 15 residues long. The germline V gene has CDR1 ENHRY and CDR2 SYGVKD. J was trimmed by 1 base and V by 5 bases; bases with no gene match: 7. This CDR3 is CAISSAGTANTEAFF. In nucleotides, the CDR3 is TGTGCCATCAGTAGCGCCGGGACAGCGAACACTGAAGCTTTCTTT.